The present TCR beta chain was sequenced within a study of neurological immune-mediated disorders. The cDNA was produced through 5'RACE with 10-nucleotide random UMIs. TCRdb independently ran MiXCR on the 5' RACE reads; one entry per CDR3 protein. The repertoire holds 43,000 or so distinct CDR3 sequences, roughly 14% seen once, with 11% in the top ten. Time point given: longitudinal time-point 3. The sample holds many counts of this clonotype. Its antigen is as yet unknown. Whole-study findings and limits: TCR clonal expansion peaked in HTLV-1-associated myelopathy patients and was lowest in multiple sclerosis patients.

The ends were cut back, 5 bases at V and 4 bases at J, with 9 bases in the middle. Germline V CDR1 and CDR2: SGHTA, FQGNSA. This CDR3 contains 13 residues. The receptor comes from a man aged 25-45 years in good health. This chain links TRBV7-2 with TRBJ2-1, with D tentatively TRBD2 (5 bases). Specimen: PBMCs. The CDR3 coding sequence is TGTGCCAGCAGCCCGGAGGTTTACAATGAGCAGTTCTTC. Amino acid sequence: CASSPEVYNEQFF.